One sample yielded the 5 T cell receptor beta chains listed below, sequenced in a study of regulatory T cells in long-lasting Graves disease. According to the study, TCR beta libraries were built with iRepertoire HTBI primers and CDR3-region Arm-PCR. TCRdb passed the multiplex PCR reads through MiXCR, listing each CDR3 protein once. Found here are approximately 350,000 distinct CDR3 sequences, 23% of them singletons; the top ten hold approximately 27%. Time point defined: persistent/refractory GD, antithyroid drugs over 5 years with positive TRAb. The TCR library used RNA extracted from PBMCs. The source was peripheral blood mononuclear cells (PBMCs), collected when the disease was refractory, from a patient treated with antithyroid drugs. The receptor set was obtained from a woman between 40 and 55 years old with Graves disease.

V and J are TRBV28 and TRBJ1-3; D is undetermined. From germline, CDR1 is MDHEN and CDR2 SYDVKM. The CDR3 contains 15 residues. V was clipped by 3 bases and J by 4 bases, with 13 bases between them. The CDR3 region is CASSFMAGMGNTIYF. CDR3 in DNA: TGTGCCAGCAGTTTCATGGCCGGGATGGGAAACACCATATATTTT.

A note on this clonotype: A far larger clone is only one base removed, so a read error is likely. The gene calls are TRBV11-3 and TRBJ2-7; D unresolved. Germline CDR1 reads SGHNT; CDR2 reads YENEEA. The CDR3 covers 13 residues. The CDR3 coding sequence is TGTGCCAGCAGCTTAACCAGCTCCTACAAGCAGTACTTC. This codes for CASSLTSSYKQYF.

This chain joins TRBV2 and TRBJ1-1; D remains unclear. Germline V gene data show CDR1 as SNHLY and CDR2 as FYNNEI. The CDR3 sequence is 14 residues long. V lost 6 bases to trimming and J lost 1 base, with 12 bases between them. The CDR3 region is CASSSSAGNTEAFF. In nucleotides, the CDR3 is TGTGCCAGCAGCTCTTCGGCAGGGAACACTGAAGCTTTCTTT.

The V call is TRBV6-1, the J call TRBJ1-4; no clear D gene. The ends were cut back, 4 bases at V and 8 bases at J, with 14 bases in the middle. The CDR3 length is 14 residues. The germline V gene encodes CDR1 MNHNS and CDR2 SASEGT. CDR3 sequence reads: CASSGIPRGEKLFF. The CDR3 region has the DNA TGTGCCAGCAGTGGAATCCCGCGAGGGGAAAAACTGTTTTTT.

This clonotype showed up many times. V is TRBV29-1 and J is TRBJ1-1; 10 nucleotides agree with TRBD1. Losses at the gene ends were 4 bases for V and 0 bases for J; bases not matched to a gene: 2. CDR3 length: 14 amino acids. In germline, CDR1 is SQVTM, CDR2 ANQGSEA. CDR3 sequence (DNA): TGCAGCGTTGCCGGGACAGGGGTGAACACTGAAGCTTTCTTT. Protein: CSVAGTGVNTEAFF.